This is a list of T cell receptor beta chains from one sample in a study of blood T cell repertoires in COVID-19. Using immunoSEQ multiplex PCR, the repertoire was profiled, and TCRdb retains in-frame clones only, with some absent. This table holds 350,000 to 550,000 clones, about 85% found once. The sequenced sample was PBMCs or T cells enriched from blood (not recorded which). These receptors were obtained from a woman aged 18-30 years with acute COVID-19. Each CDR3 is given with its conserved first and last residue. D genes are given only for firm matches. Some rows mark clone size as missing; the rest say once, few, many or name a class of expanded clone.

TRBJ1-5 | - | TRBV28 | - | TGTGCCAGCAGTTCACAGGAGGGGAATCAGCCCCAGCATTTT | CASSSQEGNQPQHF
TRBJ1-3 | - | TRBV5-4 | TRBD1 | TGTGCCAGCAGCTTAAGGGACAGAGGAAACACCATATATTTT | CASSLRDRGNTIYF
TRBJ1-2 | - | TRBV20-1 | - | TGCAGTGGTAATGTTAACTATGGCTACACCTTC | CSGNVNYGYTF
TRBJ2-4 | - | TRBV12-3/TRBV12-4 | - | TGTGCCAGCCGCCCCGGGGCCAAAAACATTCAGTACTTC | CASRPGAKNIQYF
TRBJ1-2 | - | TRBV4-2 | TRBD1 | TGTGCCAGCAGCCCGGGACAGGGGGGTGGCTACACCTTC | CASSPGQGGGYTF
TRBJ1-2 | - | TRBV7-2 | - | TGTGCCAGCAGCTCCGCGATCCCAGTCGGGGGCTACACCTTC | CASSSAIPVGGYTF
TRBJ1-2 | - | TRBV5-4 | - | TGTGCCAGCAGCTTGCATTCAGAAAACTATGGCTACACCTTC | CASSLHSENYGYTF
TRBJ1-1 | - | TRBV6-1 | - | TGTGCCAGCATTGAAACGACGGACAGAGGGGGTGAAGCTTTCTTT | CASIETTDRGGEAFF
TRBJ2-3 | few | TRBV7-9 | TRBD2 | TGTGCCAGCAGCCATGGGGAGGGCGAAACAGATACGCAGTATTTT | CASSHGEGETDTQYF
TRBJ1-2 | - | TRBV12-5 | - | TGTGCTAGTGGTTTGGGTACAGGCCACTATGGCTACACCTTC | CASGLGTGHYGYTF
TRBJ2-1 | - | TRBV19 | TRBD2 | TGTGCCAGTATGAAGACTAGCGGCCTCTACTCCACTGTTCGGCTCTACAATGAGCAGTTCTTC | CASMKTSGLYSTVRLYNEQFF
TRBJ2-4 | - | TRBV7-8 | - | TGTGCCAGCAGCTTTAACAGCATGGCCAAAAACATTCAGTACTTC | CASSFNSMAKNIQYF
TRBJ2-7 | - | TRBV11-2 | TRBD2 | TGTGCCAGCAGCAGCGGGACTAGCGTTACCTACGAGCAGTACTTC | CASSSGTSVTYEQYF
TRBJ1-1 | once | TRBV19 | - | TGTGCCAGTAGGACAGTTAACACTGAAGCTTTCTTT | CASRTVNTEAFF
TRBJ2-7 | - | TRBV7-9 | TRBD2 | TGTGCCAGCAGCCGAGGGACTAGCGGGGGGATGAAAGCCTTCGAGCAGTACTTC | CASSRGTSGGMKAFEQYF
TRBJ1-5 | once | TRBV28 | - | TGTGCCAGCAGACTAGAAGGTCAGCCCCAGCATTTT | CASRLEGQPQHF
TRBJ2-3 | - | TRBV11-3 | - | TGTGCCAGCAGCTCGGGACACCGCACAGATACGCAGTATTTT | CASSSGHRTDTQYF
TRBJ2-1 | - | TRBV7-3 | TRBD2 | TGTGCCAGCAGCTTATTGGGGGGGTCGGACAATGAGCAGTTCTTC | CASSLLGGSDNEQFF
TRBJ2-7 | once | TRBV18 | TRBD2 | TGTGCCAGCTCACCACCGGGAGGCGGTGCTAGCGGGGGGATTTACGAGCAGTACTTC | CASSPPGGGASGGIYEQYF
TRBJ1-1 | - | TRBV29-1 | TRBD1 | TGCAGCGTTGAGGTGATGGAGGGGGCGGGCACTGAAGCTTTCTTT | CSVEVMEGAGTEAFF
TRBJ1-2 | - | TRBV12-3/TRBV12-4 | - | TGTGCCAGCAGGCCCGGGACACTCTATGGCTACACCTTC | CASRPGTLYGYTF
TRBJ2-2 | - | TRBV7-9 | - | TGTGCCAGCAGCTTATTGGGCAGGGAAAACACCGGGGAGCTGTTTTTT | CASSLLGRENTGELFF
TRBJ2-2 | once | TRBV11-2 | - | TGTGCCAGCAGCTTAGCTGGCCGGGGGGCTAACACCGGGGAGCTGTTTTTT | CASSLAGRGANTGELFF
TRBJ1-1 | - | TRBV7-9 | - | TGTGCCAGCAGCTTAGATCGGGGTCAGGAAGCTTTCTTT | CASSLDRGQEAFF
TRBJ2-5 | - | TRBV24-1 | TRBD2 | TGTGCCACCAGTGATTTTGGCGGGAGTGGGGAGACCCAGTACTTC | CATSDFGGSGETQYF
TRBJ1-2 | - | TRBV15 | - | TGTGCCACCAGCAGAGATCCTTATGGACTGCTCGGTGACTATGGCTACACCTTC | CATSRDPYGLLGDYGYTF
TRBJ1-1 | - | TRBV7-6 | - | TGTGCCAGCAGCTTATTTCGGTCGTGGAGGGGTCTGGCCACTGAAGCTTTCTTT | CASSLFRSWRGLATEAFF
TRBJ1-5 | - | TRBV30 | TRBD1 | TGTGCCTGGAGTGAACAGGGGTTTCAGCCCCAGCATTTT | CAWSEQGFQPQHF
TRBJ1-1 | - | TRBV18 | TRBD1 | TGTGCCAGCTCACCAGACAGGGGCCGGAGCACTGAAGCTTTCTTT | CASSPDRGRSTEAFF
TRBJ2-3 | - | TRBV5-1 | - | TGCGCCAGCAGCTGGGACATACGTTTCACAGATACGCAGTATTTT | CASSWDIRFTDTQYF
TRBJ1-2 | - | TRBV6-5 | TRBD1 | TGTGCCAGCAGTTACGGGGACAGGGACGGCTATGGCTACACCTTC | CASSYGDRDGYGYTF
TRBJ1-6 | - | TRBV28 | - | TGTGCCAGCAGTTTAAGGGGCACCCTCCACTTT | CASSLRGTLHF
TRBJ2-2 | - | TRBV4-3 | TRBD1 | TGCGCCAGCAGCCAAGATGGGACAGCAAACACCGGGGAGCTGTTTTTT | CASSQDGTANTGELFF